This passage covers 27 T cell receptor beta chains from one sample sequenced in a study of vaccination effects on CD4 cells after COVID-19. The antigens these receptors bind are not known. Produced via immunoSEQ multiplex PCR; TCRdb's table is partial and in-frame only. The table lists fewer than 90,000 clones, 77% of them singletons, with 1.1% in the top ten. Peptide-pool stimulation followed by sequencing identified expanded antigen-specific CD4+ clonotypes in the ViraFEST assay. Scientists isolated CD4+ T cells after a roughly 10-day culture period ended. The participants, recipients of two vaccine doses, got either BNT162b2 or mRNA-1273. The material was CD4+ T cells from PBMCs cultured with HCoV-OC43 spike peptides, obtained after COVID-19 vaccination. Subset indicated: HCoV-OC43 spike overlapping peptide pool stimulation. These receptors were collected from a human donor who received a COVID-19 vaccine.

The CDR3 loop is CASSASQVGTGEQYV. The CDR3 nucleotides read TGTGCCAGCAGCGCATCCCAGGTGGGGACCGGCGAGCAGTACGTC. The chain has TRBV11-1 and TRBJ2-7, with D perhaps TRBD1 or TRBD2 (5 bases each). The CDR3 length is 15 residues. Trimming left V 5 bases short and J 6 bases short, with 20 bases between. Looked up from germline, CDR1 is SGHAT and CDR2 is FQDESV (reference sequence).

The V call is TRBV5-3, the J call TRBJ1-4; D is uncertain. TRBV5-3 is an ORF, and what it does is uncertain. Between the trimmed V and J ends, which lost 8 bases and 5 bases, there was a span of 10 bases. This CDR3 has 12 amino acids. CDR3 DNA: TGTGCCAGCCGGGAATTAAATGAAAAACTGTTTTTT. Its protein product is CASRELNEKLFF.

J is TRBJ1-1 and V is TRBV5-4, with D maybe TRBD1 (6 bases). V was pared by 0 bases and J by 5 bases, with 20 bases between. Germline V gene data show CDR1 as SGHNT and CDR2 as YYREEE (reference sequence). The CDR3 has 17 amino acids. The CDR3 bases are TGTGCCAGCAGCTTGGCGGGCTGGCCAGGGGTAGGGACTGAAGCTTTCTTT. Protein sequence: CASSLAGWPGVGTEAFF.

This clone was recorded a few times. DNA for the CDR3: TGTGCCAGCAGTTTATCGTGGACTGGCACAGATACGCAGTATTTT. Translated: CASSLSWTGTDTQYF. The chain employs TRBV27 and TRBJ2-3; D is perhaps TRBD2 (5 bases). The CDR3 loop spans 15 amino acids. The V end lost 0 bases, the J end lost 1 base, and 8 bases lay between the germline ends. Germline assignment: CDR1 MNHEY and CDR2 SMNVEV (reference sequence).

V and J are TRBV28 and TRBJ2-6; the D gene is possibly TRBD2 (6 bases). The germline V gene encodes CDR1 MDHEN and CDR2 SYDVKM. The V end was cut by 6 bases, the J end by 0 bases, with 9 bases between. The CDR3 spans 15 residues. CDR3 sequence (DNA): TGTGCCAGCAGCCCCGGGAGCTCTGGGGCCAACGTCCTGACTTTC. Amino acids: CASSPGSSGANVLTF.

The chain uses TRBV18 and TRBJ2-2; D is perhaps TRBD1 (5 bases). Germline V gene data show CDR1 as KGHSH and CDR2 as LQKENI. This CDR3 comprises 17 residues. Trimming took off 3 bases at V and 3 bases at J, with 17 bases between the two ends. The CDR3 sequence: CASSPGFQGSYTGELFF. CDR3 nucleotides: TGTGCCAGCTCACCCGGTTTTCAGGGATCGTACACCGGGGAGCTGTTTTTT.

This sequence joins TRBV7-8 and TRBJ2-2; D gene uncertain. The CDR3 runs to 13 residues. Between the trimmed V and J ends, which lost 6 bases and 3 bases, there was a span of 8 bases. The germline V gene has CDR1 SGHVS and CDR2 FQNEAQ. The CDR3 coding sequence is TGTGCCAGCAGACGTGAACACACCGGGGAGCTGTTTTTT. Its translation is CASRREHTGELFF.

The chain carries TRBV4-2 and TRBJ1-2; the match to TRBD1 covers 8 bases. The CDR3 loop spans 15 amino acids. The V segment lost 5 bases and the J segment 5 bases; nucleotides outside the gene matches: 10. CDR1 LGHNA and CDR2 YNFKEQ come from the germline V gene. The CDR3 protein is CASSSTGTGLYGYTF. In nucleotides, the CDR3 is TGTGCCAGCAGCTCAACCGGGACAGGCCTATATGGCTACACCTTC.

This clone has a single count. The chain carries TRBV5-4 and TRBJ2-3; 10 bases fit TRBD1. With V trimmed by 2 bases and J by 3 bases, 15 bases remained unmatched. Germline-derived CDR1 and CDR2 are SGHNT and YYREEE (reference sequence). The CDR3 length is 19 residues. DNA of the CDR3: TGTGCCAGCAGCTTAAAGCGACAGGGGGCGCGGAGTAGTACAGATACGCAGTATTTT. It codes for CASSLKRQGARSSTDTQYF.

The chain joins TRBV10-3 to TRBJ1-4; D may be TRBD1 (5 bases). In germline, CDR1 is ENHRY, CDR2 SYGVKD. CDR3 size: 15 residues. Deletions cut 0 bases from V and 8 bases from J, with 13 bases between. CDR3 DNA sequence: TGTGCCATCAGTGAGTCGCCACGGGGGACCGAAAAACTGTTTTTT. This translates into CAISESPRGTEKLFF.

The chain recombines TRBV14 with TRBJ2-7, with 7 bases aligning to TRBD1. The trim removed 4 bases at V and 6 bases at J, leaving 3 bases unmatched. Per germline, CDR1 SGHDN and CDR2 FVKESK. The CDR3 totals 12 residues. The chain's CDR3 is CASSLRTGEQYV. The CDR3, as DNA: TGTGCCAGCAGCCTCCGGACAGGCGAGCAGTACGTC.

The V and J genes are TRBV18 and TRBJ1-1; D perhaps matches TRBD1 (5 bases). Germline CDR1 is KGHSH and CDR2 is LQKENI. The CDR3 covers 16 residues. V lost 5 bases to trimming and J lost 0 bases, with 16 bases between them. The DNA of the CDR3 is TGTGCCAGCTCAATAGCGGGACGGATGATGAACACTGAAGCTTTCTTT. It codes for CASSIAGRMMNTEAFF.

This clone has just a few counts. The V and J genes are TRBV7-9 and TRBJ1-3; D remains unclear. Germline CDR1 is SEHNR and CDR2 is FQNEAQ (reference sequence). Trimming stripped 1 base from V and 0 bases from J, with 4 bases between. The length of the CDR3 is 14 residues. The CDR3 DNA reads TGTGCCAGCAGCTTAGTTGTCTCTGGAAACACCATATATTTT. Its translation is CASSLVVSGNTIYF.

The chain recombines TRBV7-9 with TRBJ2-3, with 11 bases aligning to TRBD2. This CDR3 contains 17 residues. The V segment lost 1 base and the J segment 4 bases; nucleotides outside the gene matches: 7. The germline V gene has CDR1 SEHNR and CDR2 FQNEAQ (reference sequence). In DNA, the CDR3 is TGTGCCAGCAGCTTAGGCCCGACTAGCGGGGTTTCAGATACGCAGTATTTT. As protein: CASSLGPTSGVSDTQYF.

This chain connects TRBV30 to TRBJ2-2; 10 bases fit TRBD2. The germline gives CDR1 GTSNPN, CDR2 SVGIG (reference sequence). The CDR3 is 15 amino acids. Trimming cost V 4 bases and J 10 bases; bases outside gene matches: 12. The DNA for the CDR3 is TGTGCCTGGAAGTTCGGGGCTAGCGGGGGACAGGAGCTGTTTTTT. This sequence encodes CAWKFGASGGQELFF.

The chain combines TRBV27 with TRBJ1-2; 12 bases map to TRBD1. Germline CDR1 MNHEY, CDR2 SMNVEV (reference sequence). The ends lost 8 bases at V and 5 bases at J; junction bases unmatched: 12. The CDR3 has 16 amino acids. CDR3 loop: CASLHWGTGGRYGYTF. In DNA form, the CDR3 reads TGTGCCAGCCTACATTGGGGGACAGGGGGCAGGTATGGCTACACCTTC.

The chain joins TRBV7-9 to TRBJ2-7; 7 nucleotides align to TRBD2. V lost 6 bases and J lost 6; bases outside the gene matches: 14. Per germline, CDR1 SEHNR and CDR2 FQNEAQ (reference sequence). This CDR3 contains 15 residues. The CDR3 bases are TGTGCCAGCAGTCCTGGGAGGGTCTCTAACTGCGAGCAGTACGTC. Encoded protein: CASSPGRVSNCEQYV.

V gene TRBV27 combines with J gene TRBJ1-5, with D unresolved. Trimming pared 5 bases from V and 2 bases from J, leaving 10 bases between. This CDR3 contains 14 residues. Germline values: CDR1 MNHEY, CDR2 SMNVEV (reference sequence). The CDR3 loop reads CASSPPGGNQPQHF. In DNA, the CDR3 is TGTGCCAGCAGTCCCCCTGGGGGCAATCAGCCCCAGCATTTT.

The chain has TRBV28 and TRBJ2-2; the match to TRBD2 covers 8 bases. The CDR3 runs to 14 residues. The V and J ends lost 6 bases and 3 bases, in that order; junction bases with no gene match: 3. Germline V gene lookup returns CDR1 MDHEN and CDR2 SYDVKM. CDR3 nucleotide sequence: TGTGCCAGCAGGCGGGGGGCCGACACCGGGGAGCTGTTTTTT. Its protein is CASRRGADTGELFF. Full variable domain (missing parts from reference TRBV28 and TRBJ2-2): DVKVTQSSRYLVKRTGEKVFLECVQDMDHENMFWYRQDPGLGLRLIYFSYDVKMKEKGDIPEGYSVSREKKERFSLILESASTNQTSMYLCASRRGADTGELFFGEGSRLTVL.

The gene calls are TRBV27 and TRBJ1-3, with D unresolved. The CDR3 has 13 amino acids. V lost 5 bases and J lost 0, with 5 bases in between. The V gene's germline CDR1 is MNHEY and CDR2 SMNVEV (reference sequence). CDR3 in amino acids: CASSPNSGNTIYF. Here the CDR3 DNA reads TGTGCCAGCAGTCCCAACTCTGGAAACACCATATATTTT.

The chain has TRBV7-8 and TRBJ1-3, with a tentative D call TRBD1 (6 bases). Germline assignment: CDR1 SGHVS and CDR2 FQNEAQ. Trimming removed 0 bases at V and 5 bases at J, with 11 bases between. This CDR3 has 15 amino acids. CDR3 region: CASSLATGTRNTIYF. CDR3 DNA sequence: TGTGCCAGCAGCTTAGCCACAGGGACCAGAAACACCATATATTTT.

The V call is TRBV6-5, the J call TRBJ2-2, with D uncertain. The germline V gene has CDR1 MNHEY and CDR2 SVGAGI. This CDR3 has 11 residues. The germline V and J ends were trimmed by 8 bases and 5 bases, with 6 bases remaining between them. The CDR3 spells CASAFTGELFF. CDR3 in DNA: TGTGCCAGCGCCTTTACCGGGGAGCTGTTTTTT.

The sample holds a few counts of this clone. The genes are TRBV5-1 and TRBJ2-2; unclear D gene. The CDR3 contains 12 residues. Germline V gene lookup returns CDR1 SGHRS and CDR2 YFSETQ. V shed 1 base and J shed 5 bases, with 3 bases lying between them. The CDR3 nucleotides read TGCGCCAGCAGCTTGACTACCGGGGAGCTGTTTTTT. It is translated as CASSLTTGELFF.

The chain couples TRBV7-9 to TRBJ2-1; 8 nucleotides agree with TRBD2. CDR1 SEHNR and CDR2 FQNEAQ come from the germline V gene (reference sequence). The CDR3 has 18 amino acids. Unmatched junction bases numbered 11, after V lost 0 bases and J lost 4 bases. The CDR3, as DNA: TGTGCCAGCAGCTTAGCGTTTTCTTCTAGCGGGTCGTACAATGAGCAGTTCTTC. Encoded protein: CASSLAFSSSGSYNEQFF.

This clone was picked up a small number of times. The chain recombines TRBV6-5 with TRBJ1-1, with TRBD1 as a possible D gene (6 bases). Germline V lookup: CDR1 MNHEY, CDR2 SVGAGI. This CDR3 spans 16 amino acids. The ends were cut back, 0 bases at V and 1 base at J, with 12 bases in the middle. CDR3 sequence reads: CASSYSIVRGNTEAFF. As DNA, the CDR3 is TGTGCCAGCAGTTACTCGATCGTCAGGGGGAACACTGAAGCTTTCTTT.

The chain uses TRBV20-1 and TRBJ1-3; perhaps TRBD1 as D (5 bases). V was shortened by 3 bases and J by 0 bases, with 12 bases between the two germline ends. This CDR3 has 15 amino acids. Per germline, CDR1 DFQATT and CDR2 SNEGSKA (reference sequence). CDR3 bases: TGCAGTGCTAGTCGACAGCCGGTCTCTGGAAACACCATATATTTT. It is translated as CSASRQPVSGNTIYF.

The DNA for the CDR3 is TGCGCCAGCAGCCCCCGGACCCAGCGGAATGAAAAACTGTTTTTT. Amino acids: CASSPRTQRNEKLFF. V is TRBV4-3 and J is TRBJ1-4, with D unclear. The V gene's germline CDR1 is LGHNA and CDR2 YSLEER. Trimming pared 4 bases from V and 5 bases from J, leaving 14 bases between. The CDR3 is 15 amino acids.